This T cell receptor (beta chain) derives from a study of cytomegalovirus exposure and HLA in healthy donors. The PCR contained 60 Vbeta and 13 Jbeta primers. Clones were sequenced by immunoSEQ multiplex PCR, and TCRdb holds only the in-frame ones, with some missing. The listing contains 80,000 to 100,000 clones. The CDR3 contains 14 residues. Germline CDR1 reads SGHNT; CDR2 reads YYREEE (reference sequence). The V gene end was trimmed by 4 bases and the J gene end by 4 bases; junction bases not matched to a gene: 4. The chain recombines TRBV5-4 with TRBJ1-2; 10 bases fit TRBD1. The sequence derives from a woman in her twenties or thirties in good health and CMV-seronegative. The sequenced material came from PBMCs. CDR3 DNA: TGTGCCAGCAGCCCGGACAGGGGGATCTATGGCTACACCTTC. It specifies CASSPDRGIYGYTF.